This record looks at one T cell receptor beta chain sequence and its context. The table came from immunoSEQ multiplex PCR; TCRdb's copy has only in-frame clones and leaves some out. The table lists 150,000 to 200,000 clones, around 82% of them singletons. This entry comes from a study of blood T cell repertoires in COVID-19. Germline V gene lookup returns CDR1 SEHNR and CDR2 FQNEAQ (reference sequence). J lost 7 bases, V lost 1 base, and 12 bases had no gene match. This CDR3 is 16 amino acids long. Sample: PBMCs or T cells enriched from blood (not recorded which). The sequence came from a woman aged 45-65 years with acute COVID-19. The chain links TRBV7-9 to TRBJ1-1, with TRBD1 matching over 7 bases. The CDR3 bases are TGTGCCAGCAGCTTAGGAGGGGGCGGCGCATTTGATGAAGCTTTCTTT. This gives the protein CASSLGGGGAFDEAFF.